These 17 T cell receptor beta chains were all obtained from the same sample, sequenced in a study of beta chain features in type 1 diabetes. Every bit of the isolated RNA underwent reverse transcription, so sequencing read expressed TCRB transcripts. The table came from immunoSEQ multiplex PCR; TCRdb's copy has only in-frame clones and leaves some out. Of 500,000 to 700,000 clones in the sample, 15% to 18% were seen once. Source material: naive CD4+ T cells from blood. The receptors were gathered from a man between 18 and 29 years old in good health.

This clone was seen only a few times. CDR3 in amino acids: CASSLGASGANVLTF. CDR3 in DNA: TGTGCCAGCAGCCTAGGGGCCTCTGGGGCCAACGTCCTGACTTTC. The chain uses TRBV5-6 and TRBJ2-6; D is perhaps TRBD1 (5 bases). V lost 4 bases and J 0 bases, leaving 8 bases between the germline ends. Germline CDR1 and CDR2: SGHDT and YYEEEE. This CDR3 has 15 residues.

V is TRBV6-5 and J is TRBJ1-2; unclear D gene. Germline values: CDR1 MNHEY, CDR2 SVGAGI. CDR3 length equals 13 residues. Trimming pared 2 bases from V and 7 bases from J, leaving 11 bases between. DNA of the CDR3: TGTGCCAGCAGTTACGCGTTGGCTGGTGGCTACACCTTC. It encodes CASSYALAGGYTF.

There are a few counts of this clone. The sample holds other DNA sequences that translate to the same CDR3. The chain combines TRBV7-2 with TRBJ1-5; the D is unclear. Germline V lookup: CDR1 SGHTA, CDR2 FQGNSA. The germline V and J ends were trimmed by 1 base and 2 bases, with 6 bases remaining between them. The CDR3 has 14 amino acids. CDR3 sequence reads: CASSLGGGNQPQHF. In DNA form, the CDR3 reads TGTGCCAGCAGCTTAGGGGGTGGCAATCAGCCCCAGCATTTT.

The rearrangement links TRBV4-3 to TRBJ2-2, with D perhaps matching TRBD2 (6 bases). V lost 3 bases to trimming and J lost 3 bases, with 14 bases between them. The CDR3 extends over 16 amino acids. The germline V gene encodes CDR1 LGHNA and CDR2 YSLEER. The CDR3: CASSHLADRDTGELFF. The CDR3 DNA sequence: TGCGCCAGCAGCCACTTAGCGGACCGTGACACCGGGGAGCTGTTTTTT.

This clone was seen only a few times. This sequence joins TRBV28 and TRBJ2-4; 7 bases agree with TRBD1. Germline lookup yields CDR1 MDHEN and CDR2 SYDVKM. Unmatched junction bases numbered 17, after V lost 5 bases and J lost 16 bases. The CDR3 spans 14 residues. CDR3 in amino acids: CASSLSTPGQRAYF. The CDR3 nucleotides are TGTGCCAGCAGTCTCAGTACACCGGGACAGAGAGCTTACTTC.

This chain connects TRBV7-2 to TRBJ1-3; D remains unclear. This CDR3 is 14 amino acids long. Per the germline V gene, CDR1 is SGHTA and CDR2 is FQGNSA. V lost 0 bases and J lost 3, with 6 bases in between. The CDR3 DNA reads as TGTGCCAGCAGCTTAGCAGGGCTTGGAAACACCATATATTTT. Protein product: CASSLAGLGNTIYF.

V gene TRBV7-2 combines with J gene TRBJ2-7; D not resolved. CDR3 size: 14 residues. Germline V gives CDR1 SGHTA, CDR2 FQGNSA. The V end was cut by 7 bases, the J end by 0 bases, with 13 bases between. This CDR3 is CASIPRQPSYEQYF. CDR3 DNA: TGTGCCAGCATCCCTCGCCAGCCCTCCTACGAGCAGTACTTC.

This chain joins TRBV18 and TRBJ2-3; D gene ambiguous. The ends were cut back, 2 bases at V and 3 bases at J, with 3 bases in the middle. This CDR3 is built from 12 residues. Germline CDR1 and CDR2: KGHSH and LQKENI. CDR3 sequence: CASSPETDTQYF. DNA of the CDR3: TGTGCCAGCTCACCAGAGACAGATACGCAGTATTTT.

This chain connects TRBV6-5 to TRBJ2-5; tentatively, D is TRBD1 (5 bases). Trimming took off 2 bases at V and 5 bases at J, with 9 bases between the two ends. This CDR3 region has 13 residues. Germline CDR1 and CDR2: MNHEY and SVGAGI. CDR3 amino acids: CASSYGAAETQYF. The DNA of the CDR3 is TGTGCCAGCAGTTACGGGGCGGCCGAGACCCAGTACTTC.

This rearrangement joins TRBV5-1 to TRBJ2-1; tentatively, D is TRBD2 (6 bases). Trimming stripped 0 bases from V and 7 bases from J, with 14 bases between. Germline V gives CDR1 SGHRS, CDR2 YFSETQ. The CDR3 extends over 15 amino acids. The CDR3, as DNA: TGCGCCAGCAGCTTGGGACTAGGATCTGTGAATGAGCAGTTCTTC. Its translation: CASSLGLGSVNEQFF.

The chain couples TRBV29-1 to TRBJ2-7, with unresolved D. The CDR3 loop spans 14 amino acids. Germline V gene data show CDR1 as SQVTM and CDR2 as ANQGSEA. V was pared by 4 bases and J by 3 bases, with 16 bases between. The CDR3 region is CSVAVFGQIYEQYF. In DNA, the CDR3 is TGCAGCGTTGCGGTCTTTGGTCAAATCTACGAGCAGTACTTC.

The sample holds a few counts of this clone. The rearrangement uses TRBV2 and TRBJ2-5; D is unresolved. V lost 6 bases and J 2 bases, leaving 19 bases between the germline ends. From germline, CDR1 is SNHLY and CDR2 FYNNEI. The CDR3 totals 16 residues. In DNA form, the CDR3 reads TGTGCCAGCAGGACGACTCGGGTGGGTGTTCAAGAGACCCAGTACTTC. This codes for CASRTTRVGVQETQYF. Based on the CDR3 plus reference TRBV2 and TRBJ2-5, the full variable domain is EPEVTQTPSHQVTQMGQEVILRCVPISNHLYFYWYRQILGQKVEFLVSFYNNEISEKSEIFDDQFSVERPDGSNFTLKIRSTKLEDSAMYFCASRTTRVGVQETQYFGPGTRLLVL.

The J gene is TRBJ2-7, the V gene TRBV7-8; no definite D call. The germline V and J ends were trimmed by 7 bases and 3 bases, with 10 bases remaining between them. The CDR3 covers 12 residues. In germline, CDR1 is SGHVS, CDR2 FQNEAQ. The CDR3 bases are TGTGCCAGCACCCGATCGGGCTACGAGCAGTACTTC. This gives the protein CASTRSGYEQYF. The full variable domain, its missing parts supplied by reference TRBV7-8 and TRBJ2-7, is GAGVSQSPRYKVAKRGQDVALRCDPISGHVSLFWYQQALGQGPEFLTYFQNEAQLDKSGLPSDRFFAERPEGSVSTLKIQRTQQEDSAVYLCASTRSGYEQYFGPGTRLTVT.

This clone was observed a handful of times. As DNA, the CDR3 is TGTGCCAGCAGTTTGTCTAGCGGGAGGCTCCCCTACGAGCAGTACTTC. This sequence encodes CASSLSSGRLPYEQYF. The rearrangement links TRBV28 to TRBJ2-7; 11 bases align to TRBD2. Germline V gene lookup returns CDR1 MDHEN and CDR2 SYDVKM. The ends lost 3 bases at V and 2 bases at J; junction bases unmatched: 6. This CDR3 region has 16 residues.

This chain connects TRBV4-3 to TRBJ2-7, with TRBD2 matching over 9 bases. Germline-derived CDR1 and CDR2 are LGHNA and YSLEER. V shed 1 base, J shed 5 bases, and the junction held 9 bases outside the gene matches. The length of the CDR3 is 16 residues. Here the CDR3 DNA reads TGCGCCAGCAGCCAAGCATTGGGCGGGAGGGCCGACGAGCAGTACTTC. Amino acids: CASSQALGGRADEQYF.

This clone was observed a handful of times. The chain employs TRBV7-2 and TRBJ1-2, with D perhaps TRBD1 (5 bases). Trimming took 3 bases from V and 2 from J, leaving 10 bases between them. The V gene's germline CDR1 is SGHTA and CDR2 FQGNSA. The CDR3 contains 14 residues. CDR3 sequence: CASSFVDRNYGYTF. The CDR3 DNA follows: TGTGCCAGCAGCTTTGTTGACAGAAACTATGGCTACACCTTC. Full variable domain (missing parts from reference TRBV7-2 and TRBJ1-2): GAGVSQSPSNKVTEKGKDVELRCDPISGHTALYWYRQSLGQGLEFLIYFQGNSAPDKSGLPSDRFSAERTGGSVSTLTIQRTQQEDSAVYLCASSFVDRNYGYTFGSGTRLTVV.

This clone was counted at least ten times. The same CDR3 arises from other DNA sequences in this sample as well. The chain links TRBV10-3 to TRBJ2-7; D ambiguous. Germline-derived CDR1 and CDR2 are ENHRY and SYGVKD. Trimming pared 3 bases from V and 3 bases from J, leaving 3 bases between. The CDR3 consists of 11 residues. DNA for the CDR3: TGTGCCATCAGTGATTACTACGAGCAGTACTTC. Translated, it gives CAISDYYEQYF.